This is a list of T cell receptor beta chains from one sample in a study of T-cell reconstitution after alpha-beta-depleted transplantation in children. TCRdb re-called the PCR reads with MiXCR, one entry per CDR3 protein. The repertoire consists of about 250,000 distinct CDR3 sequences, with roughly 25% occurring once and the leading ten covering 4% to 6%. The source material was PBMCs, mostly from graft donor cells, sampled 360 days after TCRalphabeta/CD19-depleted stem cell transplant. The origin of the receptors is a female patient aged 2-9 years who had a stem cell transplant for congenital amegakaryocytic thrombocytopenia, so the T cells may come from the graft donor. Each CDR3 is given with its conserved first and last residue. A D gene is named only where the DNA matches it firmly. Clone size, where shown, is once, few, many, or a class for clones that have expanded.

>TRBV20-1|TRBJ2-1|14|.|.
TGCAGTGCTAGGGAGGACAGTTTGTTCAATGAGCAGTTCTTC
CSAREDSLFNEQFF
>TRBV7-3|TRBJ2-3|15|.|.
TGTGCCAGCAGCTTAGCGGCCTGGCCCCCAGATACGCAGTATTTT
CASSLAAWPPDTQYF
>TRBV27|TRBJ1-4|14|.|many
TGTGCCAGCAGTTTACAGGCAACTAATGAAAAACTGTTTTTT
CASSLQATNEKLFF
>TRBV20-1|TRBJ1-2|14|.|.
TGCTGTGCTAGAGATGGAGTCGGGGTCTATGGCTACACCTTC
CCARDGVGVYGYTF
>TRBV6-4|TRBJ2-3|13|.|.
TGTGCCAGCAGTGCCGGGGGGCCGGATACGCAGTATTTT
CASSAGGPDTQYF
>TRBV6-1|TRBJ2-3|14|.|.
TGTGCCAGCAGTCTAAACACATATCCAGATACGCAGTATTTT
CASSLNTYPDTQYF
>TRBV4-3|TRBJ2-5|16|TRBD2|few
TGCGCCAGCAGCCAATCTATCCTAGCGGAGAAAGAGACCCAGTACTTC
CASSQSILAEKETQYF
>TRBV28|TRBJ1-2|15|.|.
TGTGCCAGCAGCTGGCCCGGAGAAACCCCCTATGGCTACACCTTC
CASSWPGETPYGYTF
>TRBV30|TRBJ2-3|15|TRBD2|few
TGTGCCTGGAGTGTTAACGGGAGGCGCACAGATACGCAGTATTTT
CAWSVNGRRTDTQYF
>TRBV20-1|TRBJ2-3|13|TRBD1|.
TGCAGCGCAGGGACAGGGGGCACAGATACGCAGTATTTT
CSAGTGGTDTQYF
>TRBV2|TRBJ2-2|15|.|few
TGTGCCAGCAGTATCAGAAAATCGAACACCGGGGAGCTGTTTTTT
CASSIRKSNTGELFF